Listed here are 18 T cell receptor beta chains from one sample, sequenced in a study of response to subunit inactivated influenza vaccine. TCRdb used MiXCR to reprocess the RT-PCR reads, holding one entry per CDR3 protein. The table lists about 830,000 distinct CDR3 sequences, around a sixth of them singletons. This material consisted of PBMCs from blood, taken roughly 5 days after vaccination. All receptors come from a man aged 45-65 years who received an inactivated influenza vaccine.

This clonotype was detected ten times or more. The V and J genes are TRBV5-5 and TRBJ2-5, with a possible D match to TRBD2 (6 bases). Germline loops: CDR1 SGHKS, CDR2 YYEKEE (reference sequence). V lost 2 bases to trimming and J lost 0 bases, with 11 bases between them. The CDR3 runs 15 residues. The CDR3 nucleotides read TGTGCCAGCAGCTTACTCGGGAGTGACCAAGAGACCCAGTACTTC. It is translated as CASSLLGSDQETQYF.

This rearrangement joins TRBV28 to TRBJ2-7; 10 nucleotides match TRBD1. Trimming at V came to 1 base and at J to 1 base, leaving 10 bases not matched to a gene. Germline CDR1 and CDR2: MDHEN and SYDVKM. The CDR3 is made up of 18 amino acids. CDR3 in DNA: TGTGCCAGCAGTTTATCCATATTGACAGGGGGCGCGTCCTACGAGCAGTACTTC. Translation: CASSLSILTGGASYEQYF.

The V gene is TRBV20-1, the J gene TRBJ2-1; D uncertain. Germline CDR1 and CDR2: DFQATT and SNEGSKA (reference sequence). The CDR3 loop spans 14 amino acids. Between the trimmed V and J ends, which lost 4 bases and 5 bases, there was a span of 15 bases. CDR3 sequence: CSATTLNANNEQFF. CDR3 nucleotide sequence: TGCAGTGCTACGACCCTAAACGCGAACAATGAGCAGTTCTTC.

This sequence joins TRBV4-3 and TRBJ2-7, with 8 bases lining up with TRBD1. Germline V gene sequence: CDR1 LGHNA, CDR2 YSLEER. Unmatched junction bases numbered 10, after V lost 3 bases and J lost 9 bases. The CDR3 has 14 residues. CDR3 sequence reads: CASSQATGAPGQYF. The CDR3 DNA reads as TGCGCCAGCAGCCAGGCGACAGGGGCGCCGGGGCAGTACTTC.

This rearrangement joins TRBV4-3 to TRBJ2-5, with 12 positions matching TRBD2. Germline V lookup: CDR1 LGHNA, CDR2 YSLEER. The CDR3 extends over 19 amino acids. With 0 bases clipped from V and 5 bases from J, the junction kept 13 bases outside the gene matches. CDR3 sequence (DNA): TGCGCCAGCAGCCAAGATGGGCTAGCGGGAGGGCCGGTTACGGAGACCCAGTACTTC. Encoded protein: CASSQDGLAGGPVTETQYF.

This clonotype was seen a handful of times. J is TRBJ1-3 and V is TRBV5-1; the D gene is possibly TRBD1 (6 bases). Germline V gene lookup returns CDR1 SGHRS and CDR2 YFSETQ. V was shortened by 2 bases and J by 0 bases, with 15 bases between the two germline ends. This CDR3 is built from 17 residues. DNA of the CDR3: TGCGCCAGCAGCTTTTCTGGACAGCCATCCTCTGGAAACACCATATATTTT. It codes for CASSFSGQPSSGNTIYF.

The chain uses TRBV2 and TRBJ2-7, with D tentatively TRBD2 (6 bases). Germline CDR1 is SNHLY and CDR2 is FYNNEI. The CDR3 totals 15 residues. V dropped 6 bases and J dropped 2 bases, with 17 bases sitting between them. The CDR3: CASRMGLRPTYEQYF. The CDR3 coding sequence is TGTGCCAGCAGGATGGGACTTCGCCCCACCTACGAGCAGTACTTC.

The J gene is TRBJ1-5, the V gene TRBV20-1; no clear D. Trimming shortened V by 5 bases and J by 0 bases, and 11 bases separated the two germline ends. The CDR3 contains 14 residues. In germline, CDR1 is DFQATT, CDR2 SNEGSKA (reference sequence). The CDR3 DNA is TGCAGTGCTCCGGACCCTAATAGCAATCAGCCCCAGCATTTT. Amino acids: CSAPDPNSNQPQHF.

The chain employs TRBV6-5 and TRBJ2-1, with D unclear. Germline lookup yields CDR1 MNHEY and CDR2 SVGAGI. V was cut by 2 bases and J by 4 bases, with 9 bases left in between. There are 14 residues in the CDR3. The CDR3 loop is CASSYEQSYNEQFF. The CDR3 nucleotides read TGTGCCAGCAGTTACGAACAGTCTTACAATGAGCAGTTCTTC.

The chain uses TRBV18 and TRBJ2-1; the D is unclear. Germline assignment: CDR1 KGHSH and CDR2 LQKENI. V was clipped by 2 bases and J by 9 bases, with 11 bases between them. The CDR3 contains 13 residues. The chain's CDR3 is CASSPKVDAEQFF. CDR3 DNA sequence: TGTGCCAGCTCACCAAAGGTAGATGCTGAGCAGTTCTTC.

The chain combines TRBV20-1 with TRBJ1-5; perhaps TRBD1 as D (6 bases). V shed 3 bases and J shed 4 bases, with 13 bases lying between them. The CDR3 consists of 14 residues. Germline assignment: CDR1 DFQATT and CDR2 SNEGSKA (reference sequence). In DNA form, the CDR3 reads TGCAGTGCTAGCCTCAGGGGAGCTAATCAGCCCCAGCATTTT. Amino acids: CSASLRGANQPQHF.

The sample holds a few counts of this clonotype. This sequence joins TRBV5-1 and TRBJ2-5; no reliable D call. The germline V gene has CDR1 SGHRS and CDR2 YFSETQ. Trimming stripped 0 bases from V and 0 bases from J, with 3 bases between. This CDR3 has 13 amino acids. Written as DNA, the CDR3 is TGCGCCAGCAGCTTGGTTGACCAAGAGACCCAGTACTTC. It translates to CASSLVDQETQYF. Looking up the rest from reference TRBV5-1 and TRBJ2-5 gives the full variable domain: KAGVTQTPRYLIKTRGQQVTLSCSPISGHRSVSWYQQTPGQGLQFLFEYFSETQRNKGNFPGRFSGRQFSNSRSEMNVSTLELGDSALYLCASSLVDQETQYFGPGTRLLVL.

This clonotype was seen a few times. The genes are TRBV25-1 and TRBJ2-1; D not certain. Deletions cut 5 bases from V and 0 bases from J, with 14 bases between. The CDR3 is 16 residues long. Germline loops: CDR1 MGHDK, CDR2 SYGVNS. CDR3 residues: CASSKQPASSYNEQFF. CDR3 in DNA: TGTGCCAGCAGTAAACAGCCGGCGAGCTCCTACAATGAGCAGTTCTTC.

This clonotype occurred a few times. This chain connects TRBV28 to TRBJ1-1; 9 nucleotides align to TRBD1. The length of the CDR3 is 13 residues. Losses at the gene ends were 4 bases for V and 11 bases for J; bases not matched to a gene: 8. Germline CDR1 and CDR2: MDHEN and SYDVKM. This CDR3 is CASSSVPDRGAFF. Written as DNA, the CDR3 is TGTGCCAGCAGTTCCGTTCCGGACAGGGGCGCTTTCTTT. The full variable domain, completed using reference TRBV28 and TRBJ1-1, is DVKVTQSSRYLVKRTGEKVFLECVQDMDHENMFWYRQDPGLGLRLIYFSYDVKMKEKGDIPEGYSVSREKKERFSLILESASTNQTSMYLCASSSVPDRGAFFGQGTRLTVV.

Worth noting for this clonotype: A much larger clone differs from this one at a single base, so this may be a read error. The V gene is TRBV5-6, the J gene TRBJ2-3; TRBD2 aligns across 16 bases. Germline V gene lookup returns CDR1 SGHDT and CDR2 YYEEEE. CDR3 length equals 17 residues. The V and J ends lost 3 bases and 1 base, in that order; junction bases with no gene match: 2. Here the CDR3 DNA reads TGTGCCAGCAGCTCGGGACTAGCGGGAGGGGGCACAGATACGCAGTATTTT. Translation: CASSSGLAGGGTDTQYF.

The chain employs TRBV5-1 and TRBJ1-4; possible D gene TRBD1, 5 bases. Looked up from germline, CDR1 is SGHRS and CDR2 is YFSETQ. The ends were cut back, 2 bases at V and 8 bases at J, with 13 bases in the middle. This CDR3 has 14 residues. This CDR3 is CASSFGRGYEKLFF. The CDR3 region has the DNA TGCGCCAGCAGCTTTGGGAGGGGATACGAAAAACTGTTTTTT.

The chain has TRBV20-1 and TRBJ2-7; possibly TRBD1 for D (6 bases). The CDR3 has 13 residues. Germline values: CDR1 DFQATT, CDR2 SNEGSKA (reference sequence). With 1 base removed from V and 4 bases from J, the gap between germline ends came to 11 bases. DNA of the CDR3: TGCAGTGCTAGAGTTAGACAGGCTTACGAGCAGTACTTC. Amino acid sequence: CSARVRQAYEQYF.

This clonotype has only a few counts. The J gene is TRBJ2-1, the V gene TRBV27; 11 nucleotides align to TRBD1. This CDR3 contains 13 residues. Trimming at V came to 8 bases and at J to 7 bases, leaving 4 bases not matched to a gene. Germline CDR1 is MNHEY and CDR2 is SMNVEV (reference sequence). CDR3 in amino acids: CASGTGGSNEQFF. The CDR3 DNA is TGTGCCAGCGGGACAGGGGGAAGTAATGAGCAGTTCTTC.